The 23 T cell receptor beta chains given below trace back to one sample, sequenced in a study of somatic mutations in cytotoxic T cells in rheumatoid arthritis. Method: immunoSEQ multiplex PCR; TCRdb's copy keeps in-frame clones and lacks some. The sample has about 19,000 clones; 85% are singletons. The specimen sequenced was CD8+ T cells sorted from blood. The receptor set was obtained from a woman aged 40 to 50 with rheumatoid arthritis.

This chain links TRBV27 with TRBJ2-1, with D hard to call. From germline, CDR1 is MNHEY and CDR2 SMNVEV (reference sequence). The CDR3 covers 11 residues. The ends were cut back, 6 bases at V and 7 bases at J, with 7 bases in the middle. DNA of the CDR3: TGTGCCAGCAGCGAACTAAATGAGCAGTTCTTC. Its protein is CASSELNEQFF.

CDR3 nucleotides: TGCGCCAGCAGTCAATCCGGCCGGAGGGGCAATCAGCCCCAGCATTTT. As protein: CASSQSGRRGNQPQHF. The chain joins TRBV23-1 to TRBJ1-5; D is uncertain. TRBV23-1 falls under the ORF class, with uncertain function. This CDR3 is built from 16 residues. V was shortened by 0 bases and J by 2 bases, with 11 bases between the two germline ends.

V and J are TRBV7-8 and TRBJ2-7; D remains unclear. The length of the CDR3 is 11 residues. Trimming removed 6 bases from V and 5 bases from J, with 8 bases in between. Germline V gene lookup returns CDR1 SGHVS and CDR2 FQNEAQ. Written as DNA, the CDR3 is TGTGCCAGCAGAATTCGGGACGAGCAGTACTTC. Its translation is CASRIRDEQYF.

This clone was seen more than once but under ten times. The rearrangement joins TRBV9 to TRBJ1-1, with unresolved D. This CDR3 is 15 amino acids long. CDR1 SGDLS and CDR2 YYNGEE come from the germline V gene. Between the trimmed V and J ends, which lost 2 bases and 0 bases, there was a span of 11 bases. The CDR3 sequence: CASSVGGQVNTEAFF. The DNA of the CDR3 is TGTGCCAGCAGCGTTGGAGGGCAAGTGAACACTGAAGCTTTCTTT.

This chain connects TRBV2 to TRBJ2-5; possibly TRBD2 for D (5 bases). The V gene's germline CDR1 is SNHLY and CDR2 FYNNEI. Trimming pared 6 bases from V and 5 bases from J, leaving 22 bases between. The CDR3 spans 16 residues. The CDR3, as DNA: TGTGCCAGCAGCCTCGAGGGTCTCCCGGATTGGGAGACCCAGTACTTC. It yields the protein CASSLEGLPDWETQYF.

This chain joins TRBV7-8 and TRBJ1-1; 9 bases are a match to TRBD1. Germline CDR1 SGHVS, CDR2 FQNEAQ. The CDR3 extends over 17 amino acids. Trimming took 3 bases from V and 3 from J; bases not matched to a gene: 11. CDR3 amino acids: CASSFRQGDREDTEAFF. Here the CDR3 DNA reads TGTGCCAGCAGCTTCCGACAGGGGGATAGGGAGGACACTGAAGCTTTCTTT.

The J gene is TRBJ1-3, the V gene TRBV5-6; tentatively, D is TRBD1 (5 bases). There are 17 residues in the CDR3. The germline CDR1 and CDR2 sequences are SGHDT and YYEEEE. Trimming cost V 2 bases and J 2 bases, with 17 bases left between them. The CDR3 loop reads CASSLRGIARTGNTIYF. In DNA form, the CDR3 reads TGTGCCAGCAGCTTAAGGGGCATCGCACGGACTGGAAACACCATATATTTT.

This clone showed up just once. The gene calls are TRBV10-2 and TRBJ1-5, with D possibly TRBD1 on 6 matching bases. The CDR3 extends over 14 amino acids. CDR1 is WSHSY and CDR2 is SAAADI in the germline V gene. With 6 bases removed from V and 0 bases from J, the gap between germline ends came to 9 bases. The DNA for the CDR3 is TGCGCCAGCAGCGAGGACAGTAGCAATCAGCCCCAGCATTTT. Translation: CASSEDSSNQPQHF.

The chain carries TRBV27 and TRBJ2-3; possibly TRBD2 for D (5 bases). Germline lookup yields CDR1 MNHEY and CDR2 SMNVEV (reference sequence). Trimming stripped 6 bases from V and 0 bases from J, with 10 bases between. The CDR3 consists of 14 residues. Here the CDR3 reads CASRLVGSTDTQYF. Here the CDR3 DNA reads TGTGCCAGCAGACTAGTCGGGAGCACAGATACGCAGTATTTT.

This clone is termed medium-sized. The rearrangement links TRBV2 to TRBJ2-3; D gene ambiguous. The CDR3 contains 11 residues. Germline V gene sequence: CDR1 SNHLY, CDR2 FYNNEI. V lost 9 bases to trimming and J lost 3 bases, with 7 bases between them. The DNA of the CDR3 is TGTGCCAGTTTCAGGACAGATACGCAGTATTTT. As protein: CASFRTDTQYF.

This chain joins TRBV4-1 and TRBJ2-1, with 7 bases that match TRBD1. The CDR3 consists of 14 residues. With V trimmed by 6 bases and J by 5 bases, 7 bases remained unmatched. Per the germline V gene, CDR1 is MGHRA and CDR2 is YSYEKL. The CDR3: CASRPGQNDNEQFF. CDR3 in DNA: TGCGCCAGCAGGCCGGGACAGAACGACAATGAGCAGTTCTTC.

CDR3 amino acids: CAWSVPEFNYGYTF. CDR3 in DNA: TGTGCCTGGAGTGTTCCAGAATTTAACTATGGCTACACCTTC. The chain employs TRBV30 and TRBJ1-2; no clear D gene. This CDR3 has 14 amino acids. Germline V gene lookup returns CDR1 GTSNPN and CDR2 SVGIG (reference sequence). V was shortened by 0 bases and J by 1 base, with 9 bases between the two germline ends. The full variable domain, rest sourced from reference TRBV30 and TRBJ1-2, is SQTIHQWPATLVQPVGSPLSLECTVEGTSNPNLYWYRQAAGRGLQLLFYSVGIGQISSEVPQNLSASRPQDRQFILSSKKLLLSDSGFYLCAWSVPEFNYGYTFGSGTRLTVV.

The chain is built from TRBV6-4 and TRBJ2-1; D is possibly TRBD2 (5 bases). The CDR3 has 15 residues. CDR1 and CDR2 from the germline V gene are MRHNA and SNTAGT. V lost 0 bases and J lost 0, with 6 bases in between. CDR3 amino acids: CASSDSSGSYNEQFF. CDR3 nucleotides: TGTGCCAGCAGTGACTCAAGCGGCTCCTACAATGAGCAGTTCTTC.

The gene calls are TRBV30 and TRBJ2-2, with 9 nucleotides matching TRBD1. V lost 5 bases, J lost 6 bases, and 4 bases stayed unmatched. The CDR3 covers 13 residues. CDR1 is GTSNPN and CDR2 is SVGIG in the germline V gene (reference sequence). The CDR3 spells CAWWTGVAGELFF. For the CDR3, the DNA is TGTGCCTGGTGGACAGGGGTCGCCGGGGAGCTGTTTTTT.

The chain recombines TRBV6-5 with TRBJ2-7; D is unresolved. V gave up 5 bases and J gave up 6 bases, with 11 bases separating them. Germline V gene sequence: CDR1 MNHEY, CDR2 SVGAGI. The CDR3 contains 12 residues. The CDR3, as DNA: TGTGCCAGCAGTGACCCTGAGCGCGAGCAGTACTTC. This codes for CASSDPEREQYF.

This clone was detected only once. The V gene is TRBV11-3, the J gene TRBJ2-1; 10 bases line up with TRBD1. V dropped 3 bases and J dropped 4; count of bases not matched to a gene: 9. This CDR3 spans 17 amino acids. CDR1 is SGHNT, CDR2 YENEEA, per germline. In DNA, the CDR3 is TGTGCCAGCAGCTTGGGGACAGGGGTTATATCTTACAATGAGCAGTTCTTC. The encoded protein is CASSLGTGVISYNEQFF.

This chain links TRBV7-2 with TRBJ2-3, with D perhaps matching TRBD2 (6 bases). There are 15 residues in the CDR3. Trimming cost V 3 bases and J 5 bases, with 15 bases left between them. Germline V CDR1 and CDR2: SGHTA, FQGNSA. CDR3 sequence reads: CASSLSGVGRDTQYF. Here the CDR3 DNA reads TGTGCCAGCAGCTTGTCGGGAGTGGGGCGAGATACGCAGTATTTT. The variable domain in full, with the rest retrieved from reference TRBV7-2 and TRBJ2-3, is GAGVSQSPSNKVTEKGKDVELRCDPISGHTALYWYRQSLGQGLEFLIYFQGNSAPDKSGLPSDRFSAERTGGSVSTLTIQRTQQEDSAVYLCASSLSGVGRDTQYFGPGTRLTVL.

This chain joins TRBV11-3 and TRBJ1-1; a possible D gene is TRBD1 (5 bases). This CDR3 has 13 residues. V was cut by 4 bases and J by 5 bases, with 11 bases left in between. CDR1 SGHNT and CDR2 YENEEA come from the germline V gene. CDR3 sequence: CASSSAGKTEAFF. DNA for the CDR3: TGTGCCAGCAGCTCCGCAGGGAAAACTGAAGCTTTCTTT.

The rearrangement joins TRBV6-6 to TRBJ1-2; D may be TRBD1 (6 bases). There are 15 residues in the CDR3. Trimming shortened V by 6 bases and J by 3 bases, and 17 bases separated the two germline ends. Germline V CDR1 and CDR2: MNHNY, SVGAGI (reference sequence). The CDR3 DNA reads TGTGCCAGCAGACGACTTAGACAGGATTACTATGGCTACACCTTC. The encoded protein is CASRRLRQDYYGYTF.

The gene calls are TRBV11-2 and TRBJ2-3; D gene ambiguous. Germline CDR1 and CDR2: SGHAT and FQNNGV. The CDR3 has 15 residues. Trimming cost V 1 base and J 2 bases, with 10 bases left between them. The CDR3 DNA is TGTGCCAGCAGCTTAGTTCCTGCCTACACAGATACGCAGTATTTT. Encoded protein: CASSLVPAYTDTQYF. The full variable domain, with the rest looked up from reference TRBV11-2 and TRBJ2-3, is EAGVAQSPRYKIIEKRQSVAFWCNPISGHATLYWYQQILGQGPKLLIQFQNNGVVDDSQLPKDRFSAERLKGVDSTLKIQPAKLEDSAVYLCASSLVPAYTDTQYFGPGTRLTVL.

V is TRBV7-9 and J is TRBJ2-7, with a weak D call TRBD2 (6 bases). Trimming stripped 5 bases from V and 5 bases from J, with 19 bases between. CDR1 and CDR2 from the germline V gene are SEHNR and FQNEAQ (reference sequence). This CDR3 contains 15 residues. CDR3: CASSLLMGGGDEQYF. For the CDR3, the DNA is TGTGCCAGCAGCCTCCTGATGGGGGGAGGTGACGAGCAGTACTTC.

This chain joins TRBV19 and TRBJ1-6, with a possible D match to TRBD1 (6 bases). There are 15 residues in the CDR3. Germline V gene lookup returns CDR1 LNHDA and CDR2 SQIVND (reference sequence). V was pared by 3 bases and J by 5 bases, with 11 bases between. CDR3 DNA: TGTGCCAGTAGTATCGCCGGGGGGCATAATTCACCCCTCCACTTT. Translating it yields CASSIAGGHNSPLHF.

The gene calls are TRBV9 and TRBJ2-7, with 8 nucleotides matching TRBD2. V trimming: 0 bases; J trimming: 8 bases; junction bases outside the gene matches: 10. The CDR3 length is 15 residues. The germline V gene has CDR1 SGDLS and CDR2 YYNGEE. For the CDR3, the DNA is TGTGCCAGCAGCGTAGGGACTAGCTCTGGCGGGAAGCAGTACTTC. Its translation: CASSVGTSSGGKQYF.